The T cell receptor beta chain described here comes from a study of T cells in Graves' hyperthyroidism and ophthalmopathy. Worth noting for this clonotype: Antigen unknown.

Amplified TCR beta CDR3 regions derived from RNA transcripts. A first-round RT-PCR of the TCR CDR3 used the HTBI primer set. TCRdb ran MiXCR on the multiplex PCR reads and lists one entry per CDR3 protein. The data contain approximately 360,000 distinct CDR3 sequences, approximately 25% of them singletons. Patients counted as stable if ophthalmopathy did not develop within 18 months. Patients aged 18 to 65 had newly diagnosed hyperthyroidism lasting under 2 months. Germline CDR1 is DFQATT and CDR2 is SNEGSKA (reference sequence). This CDR3 has 15 amino acids. V was clipped by 1 base and J by 0 bases, with 7 bases between them. Study-wide points: A 13 V-J model separated ophthalmopathy from stable hyperthyroidism.

The sequence came from a man in his forties or fifties with Graves' hyperthyroidism. Sequencing was done on a sample of blood. The V call is TRBV20-1, the J call TRBJ1-6; no definite D call. Here the CDR3 reads CSARARSSYNSPLHF. DNA of the CDR3: TGCAGTGCTAGAGCGAGGAGCTCCTATAATTCACCCCTCCACTTT.